Listed below are T cell receptor beta chains from one sample, sequenced in a study of blood T cells in healthy people across ages. One entry per CDR3 protein, called by TCRdb with MiXCR from the 5' RACE reads. The table lists hundreds of thousands of distinct CDR3 sequences, around half of them singletons. The sequencing input was blood. These receptors were taken from a man aged 80 or over in good health. CDR3s include the opening cysteine and the closing phenylalanine or tryptophan. Fields, in order: D gene, J gene, clone size, V gene, CDR3 DNA, CDR3 protein. A D gene is named only where the DNA matches it firmly. Size tells how often a clone was seen (once, few, many) or the class of an expanded clone, and some rows leave it out.

>TRBD1|TRBJ2-5|NA|TRBV28
TGTGCCAGCAGTTCAGGGGGCTCGGAGACCCAGTACTTC
CASSSGGSETQYF
>TRBD1|TRBJ2-3|NA|TRBV6-1
TGTGCCTGCCGACAGGGGGCGGTCGCAGATACGCAGTATTTT
CACRQGAVADTQYF
>NA|TRBJ2-6|many|TRBV10-3
TGTGCCATCAGCACCGGCTCTGGGGCCAACGTCCTGACTTTC
CAISTGSGANVLTF
>TRBD1|TRBJ2-7|NA|TRBV11-2
TGTGCCAGCAGTAATAAGGGGGCGGTCTACGAGCAGTACTTC
CASSNKGAVYEQYF
>NA|TRBJ2-3|NA|TRBV10-3
TGTGCCATCAGGGGGGGAAGATCCACAGATACGCAGTATTTT
CAIRGGRSTDTQYF
>TRBD1|TRBJ2-3|few|TRBV20-1
TGCAGTGCTAAGGGGGCGCGTACCGATACGCAGTATTTT
CSAKGARTDTQYF
>TRBD2|TRBJ2-1|many|TRBV29-1
TGCAGCGCCCCGGGACTAGCTGTTGGAAGTGTACAGTTCTTC
CSAPGLAVGSVQFF
>NA|TRBJ2-7|few|TRBV6-2/TRBV6-3
TGTGCCAGCAAGTTTTCCAGAATAAACGAGCAGTACTTC
CASKFSRINEQYF
>TRBD2|TRBJ2-7|NA|TRBV6-2/TRBV6-3
TGTGCCAGCAGTTACGCCCCGGGCGGGAGAGGCGAGCAGTACTTC
CASSYAPGGRGEQYF
>NA|TRBJ1-1|NA|TRBV9
TGTGCCAGCAACCCCTCCGAGGCCGGCACTGAAGCTTTCTTT
CASNPSEAGTEAFF
>NA|TRBJ2-1|many|TRBV6-6
TGTGCCAGCAGTTACTCCAGGGACTACAATGAGCAGTTCTTC
CASSYSRDYNEQFF
>TRBD1|TRBJ1-2|NA|TRBV5-1
TGCGCCAGCAGCCCCTCGGGACAGAACTATGGCTACACCTTC
CASSPSGQNYGYTF
>NA|TRBJ1-3|NA|TRBV6-2/TRBV6-3
TGTGCCAGCAGCCCCGCGATACTCGGAAACACCATATATTTT
CASSPAILGNTIYF
>NA|TRBJ2-1|NA|TRBV27
TGTGCCAGCAGAATAACCCGGGGCTCCTACAATGAGCGGTTCTTC
CASRITRGSYNERFF
>NA|TRBJ2-4|NA|TRBV29-1
TGCAGCGTTGAGGGGGGGCGCGAAAACATTCGGTACTTC
CSVEGGRENIRYF
>NA|TRBJ2-5|NA|TRBV7-2
TGTGCCAGCAGCTTAGATATCACGGCGCTAGAGACCCAGTACTTC
CASSLDITALETQYF
>NA|TRBJ2-7|NA|TRBV12-3/TRBV12-4
TGTGCCAGCAGTGCTACTAGGGGGGAAACCTACAATGAGCAGTACTTC
CASSATRGETYNEQYF